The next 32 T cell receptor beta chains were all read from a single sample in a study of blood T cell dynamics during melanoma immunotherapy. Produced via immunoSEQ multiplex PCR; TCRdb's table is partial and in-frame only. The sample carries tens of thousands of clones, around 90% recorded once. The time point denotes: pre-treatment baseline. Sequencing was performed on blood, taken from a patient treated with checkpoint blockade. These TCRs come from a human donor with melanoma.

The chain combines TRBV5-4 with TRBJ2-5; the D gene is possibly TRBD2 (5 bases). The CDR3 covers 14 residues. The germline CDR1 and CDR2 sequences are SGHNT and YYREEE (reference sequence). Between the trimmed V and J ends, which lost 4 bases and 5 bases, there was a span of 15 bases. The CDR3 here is CASSNRDPRETQYF. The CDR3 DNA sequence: TGTGCCAGCAGCAACCGGGATCCCCGGGAGACCCAGTACTTC.

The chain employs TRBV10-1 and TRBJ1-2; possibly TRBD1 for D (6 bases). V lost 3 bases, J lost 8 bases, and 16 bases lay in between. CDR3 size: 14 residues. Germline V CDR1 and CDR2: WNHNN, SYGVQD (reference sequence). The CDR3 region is CASSESQGSKGYTF. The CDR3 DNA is TGCGCCAGCAGTGAAAGTCAGGGGAGTAAGGGCTACACCTTC.

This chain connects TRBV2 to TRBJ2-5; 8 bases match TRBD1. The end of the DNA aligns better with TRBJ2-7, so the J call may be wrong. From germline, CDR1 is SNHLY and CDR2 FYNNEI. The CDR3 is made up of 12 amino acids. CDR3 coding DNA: TGTGCCAGCAGGGACAGGGTCTACGAGCAGTACTTC. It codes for CASRDRVYEQYF.

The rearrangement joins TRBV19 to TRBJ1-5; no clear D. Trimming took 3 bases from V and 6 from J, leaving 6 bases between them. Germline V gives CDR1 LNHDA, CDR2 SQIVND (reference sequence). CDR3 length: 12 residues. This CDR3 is CASSISGQPQHF. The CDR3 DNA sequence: TGTGCCAGTAGTATCTCGGGTCAGCCCCAGCATTTT.

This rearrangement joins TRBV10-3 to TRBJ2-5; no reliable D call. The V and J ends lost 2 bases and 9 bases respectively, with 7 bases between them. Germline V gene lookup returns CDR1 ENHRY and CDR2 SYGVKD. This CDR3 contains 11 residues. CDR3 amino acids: CAISEDSAQYF. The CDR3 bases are TGTGCCATCAGTGAGGACTCAGCCCAGTACTTC.

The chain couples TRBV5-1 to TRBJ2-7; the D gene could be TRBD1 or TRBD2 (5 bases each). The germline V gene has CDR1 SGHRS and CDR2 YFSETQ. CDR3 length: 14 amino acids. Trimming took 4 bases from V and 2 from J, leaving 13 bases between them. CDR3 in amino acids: CASSIGTDAYEQYF. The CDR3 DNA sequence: TGCGCCAGCAGCATTGGGACGGATGCCTACGAGCAGTACTTC. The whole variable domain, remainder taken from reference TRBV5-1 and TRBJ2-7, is KAGVTQTPRYLIKTRGQQVTLSCSPISGHRSVSWYQQTPGQGLQFLFEYFSETQRNKGNFPGRFSGRQFSNSRSEMNVSTLELGDSALYLCASSIGTDAYEQYFGPGTRLTVT.

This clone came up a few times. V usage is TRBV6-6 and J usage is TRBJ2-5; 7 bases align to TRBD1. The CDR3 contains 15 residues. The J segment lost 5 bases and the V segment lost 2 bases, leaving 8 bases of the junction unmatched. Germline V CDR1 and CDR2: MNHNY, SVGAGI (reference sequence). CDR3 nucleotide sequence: TGTGCCAGCAGTTACACAGGGGCGGCCATGGAGACCCAGTACTTC. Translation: CASSYTGAAMETQYF.

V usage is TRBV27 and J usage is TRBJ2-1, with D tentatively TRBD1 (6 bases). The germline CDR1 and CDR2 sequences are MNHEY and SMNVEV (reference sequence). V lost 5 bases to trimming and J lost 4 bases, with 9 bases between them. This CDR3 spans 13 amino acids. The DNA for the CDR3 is TGTGCCAGCAGTGACACAGGGTACAATGAGCAGTTCTTC. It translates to CASSDTGYNEQFF.

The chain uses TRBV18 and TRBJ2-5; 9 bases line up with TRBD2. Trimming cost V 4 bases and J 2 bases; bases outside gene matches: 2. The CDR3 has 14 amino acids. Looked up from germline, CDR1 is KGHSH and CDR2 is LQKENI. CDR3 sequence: CASSRLAEQETQYF. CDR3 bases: TGTGCCAGCTCACGACTAGCGGAGCAAGAGACCCAGTACTTC.

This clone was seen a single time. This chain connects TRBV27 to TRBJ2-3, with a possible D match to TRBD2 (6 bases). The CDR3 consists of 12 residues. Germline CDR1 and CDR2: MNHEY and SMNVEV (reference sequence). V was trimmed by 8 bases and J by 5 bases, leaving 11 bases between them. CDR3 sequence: CASGTSRDTQYF. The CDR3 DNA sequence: TGTGCCAGCGGGACTTCACGAGATACGCAGTATTTT.

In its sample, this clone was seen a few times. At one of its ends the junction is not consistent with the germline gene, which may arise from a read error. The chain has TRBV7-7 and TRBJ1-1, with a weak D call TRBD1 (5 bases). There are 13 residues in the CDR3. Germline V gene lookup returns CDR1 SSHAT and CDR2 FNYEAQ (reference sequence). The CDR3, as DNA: TGTGCTAGCAGCAGGGATATGAACACTGAAGCTTTCTTT. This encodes CASSRDMNTEAFF.

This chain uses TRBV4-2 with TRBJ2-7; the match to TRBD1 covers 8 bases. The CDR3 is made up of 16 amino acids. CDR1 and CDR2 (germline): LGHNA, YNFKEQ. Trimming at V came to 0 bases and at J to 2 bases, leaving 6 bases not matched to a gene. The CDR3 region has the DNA TGTGCCAGCAGCCAAGAAGCAGGGGGCGCCGCCTACGAGCAGTACTTC. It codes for CASSQEAGGAAYEQYF.

CDR3 bases: TGTGCCAGCGGAACGCAGAACTATGGCTACACCTTC. This gives the protein CASGTQNYGYTF. This rearrangement joins TRBV28 to TRBJ1-2; D not certain. This CDR3 spans 12 amino acids. The V and J ends lost 8 bases and 2 bases respectively, with 9 bases between them. CDR1 and CDR2 from the germline V gene are MDHEN and SYDVKM.

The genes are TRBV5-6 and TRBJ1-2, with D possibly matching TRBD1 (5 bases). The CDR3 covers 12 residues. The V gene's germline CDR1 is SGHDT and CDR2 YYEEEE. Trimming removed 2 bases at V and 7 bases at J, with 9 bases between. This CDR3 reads CASSFFRAGYTF. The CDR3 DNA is TGTGCCAGCAGCTTTTTCAGGGCTGGCTACACCTTC.

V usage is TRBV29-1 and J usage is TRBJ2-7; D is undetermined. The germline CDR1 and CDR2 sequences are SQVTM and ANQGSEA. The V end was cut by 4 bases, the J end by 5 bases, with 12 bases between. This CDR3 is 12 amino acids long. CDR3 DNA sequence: TGCAGCGTTGTCCCGGGTACGAACGAGCAGTACTTC. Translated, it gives CSVVPGTNEQYF.

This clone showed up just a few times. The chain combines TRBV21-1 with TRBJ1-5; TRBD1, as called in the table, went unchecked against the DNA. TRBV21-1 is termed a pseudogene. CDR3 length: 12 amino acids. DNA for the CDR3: TGTGCCATGTTCCCAGGGATTCAGCCCCAGCATTTT. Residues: CAMFPGIQPQHF.

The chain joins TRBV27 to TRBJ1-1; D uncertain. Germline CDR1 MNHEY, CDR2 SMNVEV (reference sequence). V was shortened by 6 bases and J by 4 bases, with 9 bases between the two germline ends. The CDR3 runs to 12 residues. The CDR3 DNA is TGTGCCAGCAGCGTCGACGGCACTGAAGCTTTCTTT. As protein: CASSVDGTEAFF.

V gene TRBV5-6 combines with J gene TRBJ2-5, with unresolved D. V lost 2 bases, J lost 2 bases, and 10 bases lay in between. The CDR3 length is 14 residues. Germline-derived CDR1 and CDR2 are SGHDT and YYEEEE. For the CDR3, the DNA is TGTGCCAGCAGCTTAGTGTCATCTCAAGAGACCCAGTACTTC. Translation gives CASSLVSSQETQYF.

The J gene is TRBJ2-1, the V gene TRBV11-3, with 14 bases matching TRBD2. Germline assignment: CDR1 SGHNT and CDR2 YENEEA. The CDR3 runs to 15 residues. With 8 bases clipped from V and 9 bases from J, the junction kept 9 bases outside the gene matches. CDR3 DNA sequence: TGTGCCAGCGGGGGCGGACTAGCGGGAGGTGGTGAGCAGTTCTTC. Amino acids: CASGGGLAGGGEQFF.

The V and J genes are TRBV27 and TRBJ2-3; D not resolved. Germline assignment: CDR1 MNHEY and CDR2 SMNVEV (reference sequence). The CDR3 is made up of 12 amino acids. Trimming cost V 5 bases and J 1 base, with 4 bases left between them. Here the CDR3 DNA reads TGTGCCAGCAGTCCAGGCACAGATACGCAGTATTTT. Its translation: CASSPGTDTQYF.

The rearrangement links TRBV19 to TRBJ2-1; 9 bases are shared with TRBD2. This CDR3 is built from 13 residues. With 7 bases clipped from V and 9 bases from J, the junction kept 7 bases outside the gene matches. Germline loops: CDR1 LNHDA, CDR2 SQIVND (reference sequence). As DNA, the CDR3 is TGTGCCAGTACGGGCGGGAGGGGCGGTGAGCAGTTCTTC. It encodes CASTGGRGGEQFF.

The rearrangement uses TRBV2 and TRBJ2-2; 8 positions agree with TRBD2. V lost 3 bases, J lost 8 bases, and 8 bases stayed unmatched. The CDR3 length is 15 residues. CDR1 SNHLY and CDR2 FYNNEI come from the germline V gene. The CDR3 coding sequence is TGTGCCAGCAGTGAGGCGGGAGGACTCCCGGGGGAGCTGTTTTTT. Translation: CASSEAGGLPGELFF.

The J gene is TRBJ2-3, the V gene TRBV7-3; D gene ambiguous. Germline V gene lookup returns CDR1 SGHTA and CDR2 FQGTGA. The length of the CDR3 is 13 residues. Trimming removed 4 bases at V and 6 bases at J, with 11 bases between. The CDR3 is CASSSLDEDTQYF. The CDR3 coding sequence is TGTGCCAGCAGCTCTTTAGATGAGGATACGCAGTATTTT.

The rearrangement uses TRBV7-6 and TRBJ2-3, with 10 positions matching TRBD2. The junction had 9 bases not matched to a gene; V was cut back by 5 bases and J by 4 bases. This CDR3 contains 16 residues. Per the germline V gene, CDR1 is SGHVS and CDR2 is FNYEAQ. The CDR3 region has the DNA TGTGCCAGCAGCCGCGGAAGAGCGGGAGGGGCAGATACGCAGTATTTT. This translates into CASSRGRAGGADTQYF.

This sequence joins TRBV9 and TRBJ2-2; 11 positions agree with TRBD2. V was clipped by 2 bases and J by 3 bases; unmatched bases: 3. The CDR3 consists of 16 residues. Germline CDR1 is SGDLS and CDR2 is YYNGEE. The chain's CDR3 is CASSVGTSGYTGELFF. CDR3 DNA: TGTGCCAGCAGCGTCGGGACTAGCGGTTACACCGGGGAGCTGTTTTTT.

The CDR3 sequence: CASSSPGEWPYNEQFF. In DNA, the CDR3 is TGTGCCAGCAGCTCTCCGGGGGAGTGGCCCTACAATGAGCAGTTCTTC. This chain joins TRBV7-9 and TRBJ2-1; D is possibly TRBD2 (6 bases). This CDR3 is built from 16 residues. The V gene's germline CDR1 is SEHNR and CDR2 FQNEAQ (reference sequence). Trimming cost V 4 bases and J 2 bases, with 15 bases left between them.

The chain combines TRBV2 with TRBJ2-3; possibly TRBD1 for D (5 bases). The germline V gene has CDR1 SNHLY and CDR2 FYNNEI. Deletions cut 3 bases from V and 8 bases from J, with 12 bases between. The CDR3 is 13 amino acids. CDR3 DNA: TGTGCCAGCAGTGAGACCAGGGAAGGTACGCAGTATTTT. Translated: CASSETREGTQYF.

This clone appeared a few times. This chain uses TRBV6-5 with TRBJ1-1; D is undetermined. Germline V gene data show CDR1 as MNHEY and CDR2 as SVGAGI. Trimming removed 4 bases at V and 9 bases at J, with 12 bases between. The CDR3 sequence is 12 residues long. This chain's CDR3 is CASSSATGQAFF. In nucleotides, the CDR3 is TGTGCCAGCAGTTCGGCGACCGGACAAGCTTTCTTT.

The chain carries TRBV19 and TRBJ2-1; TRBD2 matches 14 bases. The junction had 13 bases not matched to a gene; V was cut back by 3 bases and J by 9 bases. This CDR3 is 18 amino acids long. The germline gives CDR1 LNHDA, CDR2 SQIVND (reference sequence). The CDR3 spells CASSMRETSGRAGGEQFF. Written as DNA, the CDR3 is TGTGCCAGTAGTATGAGGGAGACTAGCGGGAGGGCCGGGGGTGAGCAGTTCTTC.

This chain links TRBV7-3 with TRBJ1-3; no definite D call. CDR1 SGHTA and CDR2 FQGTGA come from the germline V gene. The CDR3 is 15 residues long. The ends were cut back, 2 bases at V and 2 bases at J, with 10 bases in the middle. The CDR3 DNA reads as TGTGCCAGCAGCTTACGAGGGCAGCCTGGAAACACCATATATTTT. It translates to CASSLRGQPGNTIYF.

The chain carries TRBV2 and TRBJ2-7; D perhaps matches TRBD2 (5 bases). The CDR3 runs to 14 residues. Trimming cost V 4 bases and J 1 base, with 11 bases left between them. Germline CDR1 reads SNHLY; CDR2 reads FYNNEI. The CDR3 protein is CASSGVASSYEQYF. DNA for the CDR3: TGTGCCAGCAGTGGGGTAGCGTCGTCCTACGAGCAGTACTTC.

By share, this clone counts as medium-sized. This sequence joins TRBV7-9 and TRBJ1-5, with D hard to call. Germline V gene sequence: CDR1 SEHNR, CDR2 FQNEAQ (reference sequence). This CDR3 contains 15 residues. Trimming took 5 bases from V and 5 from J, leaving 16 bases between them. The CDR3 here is CASSPIEAGDQPQHF. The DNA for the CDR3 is TGTGCCAGCAGCCCGATTGAGGCGGGCGATCAGCCCCAGCATTTT.